This is a list of T cell receptor beta chains from one sample in a study of control samples from healthy donors and cancer patients. Libraries were prepared by immunoSEQ multiplex PCR; TCRdb keeps only in-frame clonotypes and omits some of them. The sample holds 100,000 or so clones, 83% seen once. The sample taken for sequencing was blood. These receptors originate from a woman in her forties or fifties in good health. The CDR3 runs from the conserved cysteine through the conserved F or W. The D gene is left open where the match is weak. A row's size may be missing; if present it is once, few, many or a size class.

J,size,V,D,length,CDR3,DNA
TRBJ1-6,-,TRBV6-5,-,14,CAGQQGSYNSPLHF,TGTGCCGGTCAACAGGGTTCCTATAATTCACCCCTCCACTTT
TRBJ2-1,-,TRBV3-1/TRBV3-2,-,17,CASSQDAVAEIYNEQFF,TGTGCCAGCAGCCAAGATGCGGTAGCGGAGATCTACAATGAGCAGTTCTTC
TRBJ1-5,-,TRBV7-6,-,15,CASSLLQGSNQPQHF,TGTGCCAGCAGCTTATTACAGGGTAGCAATCAGCCCCAGCATTTT
TRBJ1-2,once,TRBV28,-,15,CASSLSAGVFYGYTF,TGTGCCAGCAGTTTATCCGCAGGAGTTTTTTATGGCTACACCTTC
TRBJ2-5,-,TRBV2,-,13,CASILTGIETQYF,TGTGCCAGCATTCTCACGGGTATTGAGACCCAGTACTTC
TRBJ1-6,-,TRBV4-2,TRBD1,15,CASSQEWTGASPLHF,TGTGCCAGCAGCCAAGAATGGACAGGGGCTTCACCCCTCCACTTT
TRBJ1-2,-,TRBV4-2,-,13,CASSQQGPNGYTF,TGTGCCAGCAGCCAACAGGGGCCCAATGGCTACACCTTC
TRBJ2-2,once,TRBV6-5,TRBD2,15,CASSWAGGNTGELFF,TGTGCCAGCAGTTGGGCGGGAGGGAACACCGGGGAGCTGTTTTTT
TRBJ2-1,-,TRBV7-9,TRBD2,16,CASSLALAGIYNEQFF,TGTGCCAGCAGCTTAGCGCTAGCGGGTATATACAATGAGCAGTTCTTC
TRBJ2-7,-,TRBV19,TRBD1,15,CASSSSGQGHAEQYF,TGTGCCAGTAGTTCATCGGGACAGGGGCACGCCGAGCAGTACTTC
TRBJ1-1,-,TRBV15,-,15,CATSRDIGLNTEAFF,TGTGCCACCAGCAGAGATATAGGCTTGAACACTGAAGCTTTCTTT
TRBJ1-6,-,TRBV19,TRBD1,16,CASSLTGITYNSPLHF,TGTGCCAGTAGTTTGACAGGGATAACCTATAATTCACCCCTCCACTTT
TRBJ2-3,-,TRBV5-6,-,12,CASSFLPDTQYF,TGTGCCAGCAGCTTTCTCCCAGATACGCAGTATTTT
TRBJ1-1,-,TRBV9,-,14,CASSVESAATEAFF,TGTGCCAGCAGCGTAGAGTCCGCAGCCACTGAAGCTTTCTTT
TRBJ2-1,-,TRBV19,TRBD2,17,CASSTTGPLAGADEQFF,TGTGCCAGTAGTACCACAGGACCACTAGCGGGAGCCGATGAGCAGTTCTTC
TRBJ2-2,-,TRBV7-3,-,13,CASSSSGLGELFF,TGTGCCAGCAGCTCATCGGGGTTAGGGGAGCTGTTTTTT
TRBJ1-1,-,TRBV7-8,-,15,CASSLGPGKNTEAFF,TGTGCCAGCAGCTTAGGGCCGGGTAAGAACACTGAAGCTTTCTTT
TRBJ1-4,-,TRBV5-1,-,14,CASSSTTTNEKLFF,TGCGCCAGCAGCTCGACCACAACTAATGAAAAACTGTTTTTT
TRBJ2-1,few,TRBV4-2,-,13,CASSQEVRDRRFF,TGTGCCAGCAGCCAAGAAGTTAGGGACCGAAGATTCTTC
TRBJ1-2,-,TRBV27,TRBD1,16,CASSLRWTGGWYGYTF,TGTGCCAGCAGTCTCCGGTGGACAGGGGGCTGGTATGGCTACACCTTC
TRBJ2-7,-,TRBV18,-,11,CASSSGHEQYF,TGTGCCAGCTCTTCCGGGCACGAGCAGTACTTC
TRBJ1-5,-,TRBV6-1,-,16,CASSARDGGDNQPQHF,TGTGCCAGCAGTGCAAGAGACGGCGGGGACAATCAGCCCCAGCATTTT
TRBJ2-3,once,TRBV6-6,TRBD2,18,CASSPGLAENRGTDTQYF,TGTGCCAGCAGTCCCGGACTAGCGGAAAACCGGGGCACAGATACGCAGTATTTT
TRBJ1-1,-,TRBV18,-,13,CASSLGAETEAFF,TGTGCCAGCTCACTCGGTGCAGAGACTGAAGCTTTCTTT
TRBJ2-2,-,TRBV4-1,-,15,CASSLQTRNTGELFF,TGCGCCAGCAGCCTCCAGACAAGAAACACCGGGGAGCTGTTTTTT
TRBJ2-3,-,TRBV12-1,-,15,CASSSRDKEPYTQYF,TGTGCCAGCAGCTCCCGGGACAAGGAACCATATACGCAGTATTTT
TRBJ1-1,-,TRBV28,-,12,CASSLVWGEAFF,TGTGCCAGCAGTTTGGTTTGGGGTGAAGCTTTCTTT
TRBJ1-5,-,TRBV18,-,14,CASSPPGNYQPQHF,TGTGCCAGCTCACCACCTGGTAATTATCAGCCCCAGCATTTT
TRBJ2-6,-,TRBV29-1,-,17,CSVYFGAGASGANVLTF,TGCAGCGTCTACTTTGGGGCGGGGGCCTCTGGGGCCAACGTCCTGACTTTC